This entry describes one TCR beta chain. Antigen specificity is unknown. Sequenced by immunoSEQ multiplex PCR; TCRdb stores in-frame clones only, minus some. The sample holds approximately 350,000 clones; over 55% are singletons and the top ten take around 6.6%. These data come from a study of cytotoxic CD8 clonotypes in ibrutinib-treated CLL. Study-level background: Patients attained about 24 partial and 2 complete responses; at median approximately 68 months, roughly 15 remained remitted while about twelve progressed. Points from the study as a whole: Few clonotypes were public, and these shrank or held steady under treatment.

The length of the CDR3 is 13 residues. Trimming removed 1 base from V and 5 bases from J, with 8 bases in between. Looked up from germline, CDR1 is SGHTA and CDR2 is FQGNSA. PBMCs were cryopreserved, and roughly 2 micrograms of genomic DNA from them went into TCR beta libraries. This clonotype originated in a human donor with chronic lymphocytic leukemia. The chain is built from TRBV7-2 and TRBJ1-2; the D is unclear. Sequencing used PBMCs, obtained after 36 months of ibrutinib treatment. Here the CDR3 DNA reads TGTGCCAGCAGCTTAGTTCAGGCTTATGGCTACACCTTC. This gives the protein CASSLVQAYGYTF.